This is a list of T cell receptor beta chains from one sample in a study of T cell changes during pregnancy in multiple sclerosis. Libraries were prepared by immunoSEQ multiplex PCR; TCRdb keeps only in-frame clonotypes and omits some of them. The table records 30,000 to 40,000 clones, about 90% of them present only once. The sequencing here drew on CD4+ T cells from peripheral blood mononuclear cells, taken in the second trimester of pregnancy. The receptors were sampled from a female donor in good health, enrolled as a control in a pregnancy study. CDR3s leave out the opening cysteine and the closing phenylalanine or tryptophan.

>TRBJ2-6|TRBV7-2
ASSSSGAGANVLT
>TRBJ1-6|TRBV7-2
ASSPNAPDNSPLH
>TRBJ2-7|TRBV28
ASLSGGAMGEQY
>TRBJ2-3|TRBV11-3
ASSPQGRSTDTQY
>TRBJ2-2|TRBV9
ASSASAQVTGELF
>TRBJ2-3|TRBV4-1
ASSQGGLAATDTQY
>TRBJ2-3|TRBV18
ASSPFGLAGATDTQY
>TRBJ1-2|TRBV7-2
ASSSFVGGLGYGYT
>TRBJ1-4|TRBV10-3
AIGGGGGEKLF
>TRBJ1-1|TRBV15
ATSRDPPSTGLTEAF
>TRBJ1-6|TRBV19
ASSTGGSSPLH
>TRBJ1-2|TRBV29-1
SSQQGAYGYT
>TRBJ1-6|TRBV30
AWTHTTVGNSPLH
>TRBJ1-3|TRBV30
AWSYRYTIY
>TRBJ1-1|TRBV18
ASSRGNTEAF
>TRBJ2-7|TRBV5-1
ASSWDRGGHEQY
>TRBJ1-2|TRBV5-5
ASSLVTGAPGGYT
>TRBJ2-7|TRBV6-5
AAWDRGLGEQY
>TRBJ1-2|TRBV18
ASSPPAPVYGYT